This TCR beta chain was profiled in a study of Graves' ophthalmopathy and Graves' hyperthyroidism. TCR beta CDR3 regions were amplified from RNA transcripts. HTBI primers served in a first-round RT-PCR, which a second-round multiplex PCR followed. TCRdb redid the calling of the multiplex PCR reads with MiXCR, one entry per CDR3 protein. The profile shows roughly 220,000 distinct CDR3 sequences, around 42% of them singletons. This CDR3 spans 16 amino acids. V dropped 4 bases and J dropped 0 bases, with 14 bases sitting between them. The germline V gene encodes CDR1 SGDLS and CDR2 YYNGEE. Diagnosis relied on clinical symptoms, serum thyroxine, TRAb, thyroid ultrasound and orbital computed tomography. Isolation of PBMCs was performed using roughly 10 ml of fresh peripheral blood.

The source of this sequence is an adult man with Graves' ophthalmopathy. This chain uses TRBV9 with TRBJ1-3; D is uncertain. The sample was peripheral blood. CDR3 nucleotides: TGTGCCAGCAGCTTGGTTCTGGGATCCTCTGGAAACACCATATATTTT. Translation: CASSLVLGSSGNTIYF.